Following are 32 T cell receptor beta chains from one sample sequenced in a study of T-cell memory formation after mild COVID-19. TCRdb re-derived calls from the 5' RACE reads in MiXCR, one entry per CDR3 protein. Seen here are some 350,000 distinct CDR3 sequences, approximately 12% observed once, and the top ten hold about 22%. The sequenced material came from PBMCs or a T cell subset sorted from them (not recorded which). The receptors come from a man aged 18 to 29 who had mild COVID-19 (a few samples of this study predate the infection). Cell type and time point are not known.

The CDR3: CAWSVIIGAGELFF. The CDR3 region has the DNA TGTGCCTGGAGTGTAATAATTGGGGCCGGGGAGCTGTTTTTT. This sequence joins TRBV30 and TRBJ2-2, with D uncertain. V was cut by 0 bases and J by 6 bases, with 11 bases left in between. CDR3 length equals 14 residues. Per the germline V gene, CDR1 is GTSNPN and CDR2 is SVGIG (reference sequence). The full variable domain, rest sourced from reference TRBV30 and TRBJ2-2, is SQTIHQWPATLVQPVGSPLSLECTVEGTSNPNLYWYRQAAGRGLQLLFYSVGIGQISSEVPQNLSASRPQDRQFILSSKKLLLSDSGFYLCAWSVIIGAGELFFGEGSRLTVL.

This clonotype came up a few times. The rearrangement links TRBV12-5 to TRBJ1-2, with TRBD1 as a possible D gene (5 bases). The V end lost 0 bases, the J end lost 0 bases, and 11 bases lay between the germline ends. Germline V lookup: CDR1 LGHNT, CDR2 FRNRAP. CDR3 size: 16 residues. CDR3 sequence: CASGLVLRVPNYGYTF. The DNA of the CDR3 is TGTGCTAGTGGTTTGGTCCTCAGGGTCCCTAACTATGGCTACACCTTC.

This clonotype was detected a few times. This rearrangement joins TRBV4-1 to TRBJ1-2, with D possibly TRBD1 on 6 matching bases. V lost 0 bases to trimming and J lost 4 bases, with 24 bases between them. The V gene's germline CDR1 is MGHRA and CDR2 YSYEKL. The CDR3 consists of 19 residues. CDR3 protein: CASSQDYPASGVLFYGYTF. In DNA, the CDR3 is TGCGCCAGCAGCCAAGATTATCCGGCTTCAGGGGTCCTCTTCTATGGCTACACCTTC.

The V call is TRBV7-6, the J call TRBJ1-4; D unresolved. The germline V and J ends were trimmed by 3 bases and 4 bases, with 12 bases remaining between them. There are 15 residues in the CDR3. Per germline, CDR1 SGHVS and CDR2 FNYEAQ. CDR3: CASSLRPANNEKLFF. The CDR3 nucleotides read TGTGCCAGCAGCTTGCGACCTGCAAATAATGAAAAACTGTTTTTT.

This clonotype showed up many times. V is TRBV7-2 and J is TRBJ2-2; D unresolved. Trimming removed 3 bases at V and 5 bases at J, with 10 bases between. This CDR3 is built from 14 residues. In germline, CDR1 is SGHTA, CDR2 FQGNSA. The CDR3 sequence: CASSLHSGTGELFF. In DNA, the CDR3 is TGTGCCAGCAGCTTGCACTCTGGGACCGGGGAGCTGTTTTTT.

This chain uses TRBV5-1 with TRBJ1-1; 9 bases agree with TRBD1. Germline CDR1 reads SGHRS; CDR2 reads YFSETQ. There are 14 residues in the CDR3. The V segment lost 4 bases and the J segment 3 bases; nucleotides outside the gene matches: 4. DNA of the CDR3: TGCGCCAGCAGCGGGGGACAGGGCGACACTGAAGCTTTCTTT. Translated: CASSGGQGDTEAFF.

This clonotype was found a few times. This chain uses TRBV19 with TRBJ1-1; D ambiguous. Trimming left V 7 bases short and J 4 bases short, with 10 bases between. The length of the CDR3 is 12 residues. Germline loops: CDR1 LNHDA, CDR2 SQIVND (reference sequence). The CDR3 nucleotides are TGTGCCAGTAATATGGACTTCACTGAAGCTTTCTTT. It is translated as CASNMDFTEAFF.

The gene calls are TRBV4-2 and TRBJ1-3, with D possibly being TRBD1 (5 bases). Germline V gene data show CDR1 as LGHNA and CDR2 as YNFKEQ. The length of the CDR3 is 17 residues. Trimming removed 0 bases from V and 0 bases from J, with 12 bases in between. In DNA form, the CDR3 reads TGTGCCAGCAGCCAAGACCGTCAGGGAAGCTCTGGAAACACCATATATTTT. Protein: CASSQDRQGSSGNTIYF.

This clonotype was seen a handful of times. The chain has TRBV6-5 and TRBJ1-2; TRBD1 matches at 8 bases. Germline CDR1 is MNHEY and CDR2 is SVGAGI. The CDR3 extends over 15 amino acids. The V gene end was trimmed by 2 bases and the J gene end by 4 bases; junction bases not matched to a gene: 6. The CDR3 region is CASSYRGQGVYGYTF. The CDR3 DNA sequence: TGTGCCAGCAGTTACCGAGGACAGGGAGTCTATGGCTACACCTTC.

V and J are TRBV5-1 and TRBJ1-1; D gene unclear. Deletions cut 6 bases from V and 4 bases from J, with 10 bases between. Per the germline V gene, CDR1 is SGHRS and CDR2 is YFSETQ. The CDR3 has 12 amino acids. The CDR3 region is CASMREGTEAFF. CDR3 in DNA: TGCGCCAGCATGCGGGAGGGCACTGAAGCTTTCTTT. Based on the CDR3 plus reference TRBV5-1 and TRBJ1-1, the full variable domain is KAGVTQTPRYLIKTRGQQVTLSCSPISGHRSVSWYQQTPGQGLQFLFEYFSETQRNKGNFPGRFSGRQFSNSRSEMNVSTLELGDSALYLCASMREGTEAFFGQGTRLTVV.

This clonotype was seen a handful of times. This sequence joins TRBV11-2 and TRBJ1-1; D is possibly TRBD1 (6 bases). With 7 bases removed from V and 3 bases from J, the gap between germline ends came to 15 bases. The CDR3 extends over 14 amino acids. Germline-derived CDR1 and CDR2 are SGHAT and FQNNGV. CDR3 sequence: CASTRTGFDTEAFF. The CDR3 coding sequence is TGTGCCAGCACCCGAACAGGGTTCGACACTGAAGCTTTCTTT.

This clonotype was counted a few times. The chain recombines TRBV7-2 with TRBJ2-7; the D gene is possibly TRBD2 (5 bases). The CDR3 sequence is 14 residues long. CDR1 and CDR2 from the germline V gene are SGHTA and FQGNSA. V dropped 5 bases and J dropped 5 bases, with 16 bases sitting between them. CDR3 coding DNA: TGTGCCAGCAGCCCGCGGGCGTCTGCTCACGAGCAGTACGTC. As protein: CASSPRASAHEQYV.

The V call is TRBV7-9, the J call TRBJ2-6, with D hard to call. Trimming stripped 6 bases from V and 0 bases from J, with 18 bases between. The germline V gene encodes CDR1 SEHNR and CDR2 FQNEAQ (reference sequence). This CDR3 has 18 amino acids. CDR3 in amino acids: CASRSWVGAYSGANVLTF. CDR3 DNA: TGTGCCAGCAGATCTTGGGTCGGTGCTTACTCTGGGGCCAACGTCCTGACTTTC.

The chain couples TRBV4-3 to TRBJ2-1; D unresolved. Germline CDR1 and CDR2: LGHNA and YSLEER. The CDR3 contains 15 residues. V lost 0 bases and J lost 4, with 10 bases in between. The CDR3: CASSQDITNYNEQFF. CDR3 nucleotides: TGCGCCAGCAGCCAAGATATCACGAATTACAATGAGCAGTTCTTC.

This clonotype was found a few times. This chain joins TRBV4-1 and TRBJ2-2, with a tentative D call TRBD2 (5 bases). The ends were cut back, 4 bases at V and 4 bases at J, with 16 bases in the middle. The germline V gene encodes CDR1 MGHRA and CDR2 YSYEKL. This CDR3 spans 16 amino acids. CDR3: CASSRLGLAGTGELFF. The CDR3, as DNA: TGCGCCAGCAGCCGCCTCGGGCTAGCAGGCACCGGGGAGCTGTTTTTT.

In this sample, this clonotype turned up a few times. The chain joins TRBV10-3 to TRBJ2-1; D not certain. V was trimmed by 3 bases and J by 4 bases, leaving 7 bases between them. The CDR3 is made up of 13 amino acids. Per germline, CDR1 ENHRY and CDR2 SYGVKD. CDR3 residues: CAISDSRYNEQFF. In DNA, the CDR3 is TGTGCCATCAGTGATTCTAGGTACAATGAGCAGTTCTTC.

This clonotype occurred a few times. The chain joins TRBV2 to TRBJ2-7; 14 positions agree with TRBD2. V was clipped by 0 bases and J by 0 bases; unmatched bases: 4. The germline CDR1 and CDR2 sequences are SNHLY and FYNNEI. The CDR3 extends over 18 amino acids. The CDR3 DNA sequence: TGTGCCAGCAGTGAAGCACCCGGACTAGCGGGGGGCTCCTACGAGCAGTACTTC. Translation gives CASSEAPGLAGGSYEQYF.

The V gene is TRBV5-5, the J gene TRBJ1-1; D gene uncertain. Germline values: CDR1 SGHKS, CDR2 YYEKEE (reference sequence). The CDR3 totals 15 residues. The ends were cut back, 2 bases at V and 4 bases at J, with 15 bases in the middle. The CDR3 sequence: CASSFLGTISTEAFF. DNA for the CDR3: TGTGCCAGCAGCTTTTTGGGAACAATCTCCACTGAAGCTTTCTTT.

At least ten counts were recorded for this clonotype. This chain links TRBV4-2 with TRBJ1-2; D is possibly TRBD1 (6 bases). Trimming took off 4 bases at V and 4 bases at J, with 16 bases between the two ends. The germline V gene has CDR1 LGHNA and CDR2 YNFKEQ. This CDR3 has 15 residues. In DNA form, the CDR3 reads TGTGCCAGCAGCCCAAGTGGGGGCACCGGCTATGGCTACACCTTC. The encoded protein is CASSPSGGTGYGYTF.

This clonotype was seen a few times. V is TRBV19 and J is TRBJ1-1, with TRBD1 identical over 8 bases. CDR3 length: 17 amino acids. Germline V gene lookup returns CDR1 LNHDA and CDR2 SQIVND (reference sequence). Losses at the gene ends were 5 bases for V and 4 bases for J; bases not matched to a gene: 15. The DNA of the CDR3 is TGTGCCAGTAGTGTGCCTCGGACAGGGCCCCAGAGCACTGAAGCTTTCTTT. Translation: CASSVPRTGPQSTEAFF.

J is TRBJ2-1 and V is TRBV6-6, with TRBD2 as a possible D gene (5 bases). The CDR3 spans 16 residues. Germline CDR1 and CDR2: MNHNY and SVGAGI (reference sequence). Deletions cut 2 bases from V and 7 bases from J, with 18 bases between. The DNA of the CDR3 is TGTGCCAGCAGTTACAAATTTCGACCCCGAGGGAATGAGCAGTTCTTC. As protein: CASSYKFRPRGNEQFF.

The chain uses TRBV7-9 and TRBJ2-1, with a tentative D call TRBD1 (5 bases). The germline gives CDR1 SEHNR, CDR2 FQNEAQ (reference sequence). This CDR3 spans 16 amino acids. V was clipped by 4 bases and J by 8 bases, with 21 bases between them. The CDR3 DNA sequence: TGTGCCAGCAGCTCGAAACCATCCAGTGGGGCCCATGAGCAGTTCTTC. Amino acid sequence: CASSSKPSSGAHEQFF.

This clonotype was found a few times. The chain carries TRBV29-1 and TRBJ2-1, with 10 bases that match TRBD2. Germline V gives CDR1 SQVTM, CDR2 ANQGSEA. This CDR3 region has 15 residues. V was clipped by 3 bases and J by 2 bases; unmatched bases: 4. DNA for the CDR3: TGCAGCGTTGATGGGAGCGGGGGGGCCTACAATGAGCAGTTCTTC. It yields the protein CSVDGSGGAYNEQFF.

V gene TRBV7-2 combines with J gene TRBJ1-6, with D perhaps matching TRBD1 (5 bases). V was cut by 2 bases and J by 2 bases, with 10 bases left in between. The CDR3 loop spans 16 amino acids. In germline, CDR1 is SGHTA, CDR2 FQGNSA. In DNA, the CDR3 is TGTGCCAGCAGCTTATCGGGGGGGGCCTATAATTCACCCCTCCACTTT. This codes for CASSLSGGAYNSPLHF.

This clonotype came up many times. This chain connects TRBV4-1 to TRBJ2-7; D is unresolved. Germline V gives CDR1 MGHRA, CDR2 YSYEKL. This CDR3 spans 13 amino acids. Trimming removed 3 bases at V and 2 bases at J, with 8 bases between. CDR3 sequence: CASSHAQTYEQYF. DNA of the CDR3: TGCGCCAGCAGCCATGCACAAACCTACGAGCAGTACTTC.

This clonotype came up many times. The CDR3 reads CASSWDRGHEQYF. The CDR3 region has the DNA TGCGCCAGCAGCTGGGACAGGGGCCACGAGCAGTACTTC. The gene calls are TRBV5-1 and TRBJ2-7, with 10 bases identical to TRBD1. Germline V gene sequence: CDR1 SGHRS, CDR2 YFSETQ. J was trimmed by 5 bases and V by 3 bases; bases with no gene match: 2. This CDR3 is 13 amino acids long.

This clonotype turned up a few times. The chain has TRBV30 and TRBJ2-7; 8 nucleotides line up with TRBD1. The V gene's germline CDR1 is GTSNPN and CDR2 SVGIG (reference sequence). J gave up 3 bases and V 4 bases, and 8 bases lay outside the gene matches. CDR3 length: 14 amino acids. CDR3 loop: CAWNEQGVSYEQYF. The CDR3 DNA reads as TGTGCCTGGAACGAACAGGGGGTAAGCTACGAGCAGTACTTC.

The chain combines TRBV27 with TRBJ1-5; no firm D call. Germline V CDR1 and CDR2: MNHEY, SMNVEV (reference sequence). The CDR3 length is 16 residues. V lost 2 bases to trimming and J lost 0 bases, with 11 bases between them. Here the CDR3 reads CASSLSPGDSNQPQHF. In DNA, the CDR3 is TGTGCCAGCAGTTTAAGTCCCGGGGATAGCAATCAGCCCCAGCATTTT.

V and J are TRBV18 and TRBJ2-2; 10 positions match TRBD2. The CDR3 covers 19 residues. Germline assignment: CDR1 KGHSH and CDR2 LQKENI. Unmatched junction bases numbered 15, after V lost 3 bases and J lost 5 bases. The CDR3 sequence: CASSPTAGGGLAPTGELFF. The CDR3 DNA is TGTGCCAGCTCACCGACGGCCGGCGGGGGACTAGCGCCGACCGGGGAGCTGTTTTTT.

The V gene is TRBV7-8, the J gene TRBJ2-7; 8 nucleotides align to TRBD1. The CDR3 consists of 16 residues. The V and J ends lost 1 base and 5 bases, in that order; junction bases with no gene match: 10. Germline CDR1 reads SGHVS; CDR2 reads FQNEAQ. The CDR3 DNA sequence: TGTGCCAGCAGCTTAGAGGTTGGCAGGGGGCTCCACGAGCAGTACTTC. As protein: CASSLEVGRGLHEQYF.

The chain uses TRBV3-2 and TRBJ1-2; the table's TRBD1 call for D was not verified on the DNA. TRBV3-2 is assigned pseudogene status. This CDR3 has 16 residues. This CDR3 is CASSQVPGQGPRGYTF. The CDR3 DNA follows: TGTGCCAGCAGCCAAGTCCCGGGACAGGGCCCACGTGGCTACACCTTC.

The gene calls are TRBV10-3 and TRBJ2-2, with 7 bases fitting TRBD1. This CDR3 contains 17 residues. The junction had 7 bases not matched to a gene; V was cut back by 0 bases and J by 3 bases. Germline CDR1 reads ENHRY; CDR2 reads SYGVKD. The CDR3 reads CAISESPQGHYTGELFF. The CDR3 region has the DNA TGTGCCATCAGTGAGTCCCCACAGGGGCATTACACCGGGGAGCTGTTTTTT.